Shown below are 10 T cell receptor beta chains from a single sample sequenced in a study of blood T cell repertoires in COVID-19. Only in-frame clones appear in the TCRdb table, and some are missing; sequencing was by immunoSEQ multiplex PCR. This sample has 200,000 or so clones, with around 90% found just once. Sequencing was performed on PBMCs or T cells enriched from blood (not recorded which). The receptors were sampled from a man younger than 45 who had recovered from COVID-19.

V usage is TRBV7-9 and J usage is TRBJ1-5, with TRBD1 matching 7 bases. V shed 4 bases and J 5 bases; nucleotides not matched to a gene: 2. The CDR3 runs 13 residues. The germline gives CDR1 SEHNR, CDR2 FQNEAQ (reference sequence). The DNA for the CDR3 is TGTGCCAGCAGCTCCAGGGGGGATCAGCCCCAGCATTTT. It specifies CASSSRGDQPQHF.

The chain joins TRBV19 to TRBJ1-5, with D tentatively TRBD1 (6 bases). CDR3 size: 15 residues. V was cut by 3 bases and J by 4 bases, with 13 bases left in between. Germline CDR1 is LNHDA and CDR2 is SQIVND (reference sequence). The CDR3 DNA follows: TGTGCCAGTAGTATCCAGGACAGCCAGAATCAGCCCCAGCATTTT. Translating gives CASSIQDSQNQPQHF.

V and J are TRBV4-1 and TRBJ2-4; possibly TRBD2 for D (6 bases). V was clipped by 1 base and J by 0 bases, with 13 bases between them. The CDR3 totals 17 residues. Per the germline V gene, CDR1 is MGHRA and CDR2 is YSYEKL. The CDR3 spells CASSQGRARGAKNIQYF. In nucleotides, the CDR3 is TGCGCCAGCAGCCAAGGGAGGGCGAGGGGAGCCAAAAACATTCAGTACTTC.

This chain connects TRBV19 to TRBJ1-5; D gene unclear. The CDR3 length is 12 residues. Trimming pared 7 bases from V and 5 bases from J, leaving 9 bases between. Germline V lookup: CDR1 LNHDA, CDR2 SQIVND (reference sequence). DNA of the CDR3: TGTGCCAGTAACGAGGGTTATCAGCCCCAGCATTTT. Amino acids: CASNEGYQPQHF. The full variable domain, in which reference TRBV19 and TRBJ1-5 provide the parts outside the CDR3, is DGGITQSPKYLFRKEGQNVTLSCEQNLNHDAMYWYRQDPGQGLRLIYYSQIVNDFQKGDIAEGYSVSREKKESFPLTVTSAQKNPTAFYLCASNEGYQPQHFGDGTRLSIL.

The rearrangement joins TRBV11-3 to TRBJ2-1; possible D gene TRBD1, 6 bases. The germline V gene has CDR1 SGHNT and CDR2 YENEEA. The CDR3 length is 12 residues. The V and J ends lost 1 base and 9 bases respectively, with 7 bases between them. CDR3 DNA sequence: TGTGCCAGCAGCTTAGTCAGGGGTGAGCAGTTCTTC. Protein sequence: CASSLVRGEQFF.

This clone has just a few counts. The CDR3 DNA sequence: TGTGCCAGCAGCCAAGATGTTCTAGCGGACACCGGGGAGCTGTTTTTT. Translation: CASSQDVLADTGELFF. V usage is TRBV4-2 and J usage is TRBJ2-2; 7 nucleotides align to TRBD2. CDR3 size: 16 residues. Trimming removed 0 bases from V and 3 bases from J; junction bases left unmatched: 4. Germline lookup yields CDR1 LGHNA and CDR2 YNFKEQ.

CDR3 protein: CASTLRNEQFF. The CDR3 coding sequence is TGTGCCAGTACCCTACGCAATGAGCAGTTCTTC. The genes are TRBV19 and TRBJ2-1; D gene unclear. Trimming shortened V by 7 bases and J by 6 bases, and 7 bases separated the two germline ends. Germline CDR1 LNHDA, CDR2 SQIVND (reference sequence). This CDR3 is built from 11 residues. The variable domain in full, with the rest retrieved from reference TRBV19 and TRBJ2-1, is DGGITQSPKYLFRKEGQNVTLSCEQNLNHDAMYWYRQDPGQGLRLIYYSQIVNDFQKGDIAEGYSVSREKKESFPLTVTSAQKNPTAFYLCASTLRNEQFFGPGTRLTVL.

This rearrangement joins TRBV6-5 to TRBJ1-5; TRBD1 agrees at 9 bases. The CDR3 is 13 amino acids. Germline trimming cut 6 bases from V and 5 bases from J; bases unmatched to any gene: 2. Germline CDR1 reads MNHEY; CDR2 reads SVGAGI. CDR3 in amino acids: CASRRQGDQPQHF. The CDR3 nucleotides read TGTGCCAGCAGGCGACAGGGGGATCAGCCCCAGCATTTT.

The chain couples TRBV24-1 to TRBJ2-1, with 10 nucleotides matching TRBD2. CDR3 length: 16 residues. V dropped 1 base and J dropped 6; count of bases not matched to a gene: 5. CDR1 and CDR2 (germline): KGHDR, SFDVKD. CDR3 DNA sequence: TGTGCCACCAGTGATTTCCAAAGGACTAGCGGCAATGAGCAGTTCTTC. This gives the protein CATSDFQRTSGNEQFF.

The chain joins TRBV5-6 to TRBJ1-2; a possible D gene is TRBD1 (5 bases). CDR3 length equals 13 residues. V lost 7 bases and J 3 bases, leaving 13 bases between the germline ends. Germline V gene data show CDR1 as SGHDT and CDR2 as YYEEEE. The CDR3 nucleotides are TGTGCCAGCCTACAAATCAGGGACTATGGCTACACCTTC. Its protein is CASLQIRDYGYTF.